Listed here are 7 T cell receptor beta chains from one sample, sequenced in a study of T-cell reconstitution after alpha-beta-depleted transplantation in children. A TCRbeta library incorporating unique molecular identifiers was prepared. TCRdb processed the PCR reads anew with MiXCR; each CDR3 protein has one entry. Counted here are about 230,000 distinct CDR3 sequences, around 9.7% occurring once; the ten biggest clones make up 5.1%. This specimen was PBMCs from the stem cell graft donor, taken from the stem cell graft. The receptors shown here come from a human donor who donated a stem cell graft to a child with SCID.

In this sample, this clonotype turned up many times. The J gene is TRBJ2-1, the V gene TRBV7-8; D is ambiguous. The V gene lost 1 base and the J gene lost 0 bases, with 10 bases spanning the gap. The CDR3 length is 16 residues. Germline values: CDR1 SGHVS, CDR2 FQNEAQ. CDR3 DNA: TGTGCCAGCAGCTTAGTCATGGGCTACTCCTACAATGAGCAGTTCTTC. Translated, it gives CASSLVMGYSYNEQFF.

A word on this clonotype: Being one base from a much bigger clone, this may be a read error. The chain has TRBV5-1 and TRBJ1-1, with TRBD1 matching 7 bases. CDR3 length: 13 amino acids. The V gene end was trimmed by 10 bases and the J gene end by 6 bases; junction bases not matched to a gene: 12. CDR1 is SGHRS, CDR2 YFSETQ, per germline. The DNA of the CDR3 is TGCGCCGGCCGCACCACAGGGGAGGCTGAAGCTTTCTTT. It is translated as CAGRTTGEAEAFF. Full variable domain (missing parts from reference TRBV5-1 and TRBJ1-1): KAGVTQTPRYLIKTRGQQVTLSCSPISGHRSVSWYQQTPGQGLQFLFEYFSETQRNKGNFPGRFSGRQFSNSRSEMNVSTLELGDSALYLCAGRTTGEAEAFFGQGTRLTVV.

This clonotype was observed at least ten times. DNA of the CDR3: TGTGCCAGCATTCCCTTGCCGGGACAGGGAACGACTGAAGCTTTCTTT. Translation: CASIPLPGQGTTEAFF. V is TRBV28 and J is TRBJ1-1; the match to TRBD1 covers 9 bases. The V gene's germline CDR1 is MDHEN and CDR2 SYDVKM. The CDR3 has 16 residues. The V segment lost 7 bases and the J segment 5 bases; nucleotides outside the gene matches: 14.

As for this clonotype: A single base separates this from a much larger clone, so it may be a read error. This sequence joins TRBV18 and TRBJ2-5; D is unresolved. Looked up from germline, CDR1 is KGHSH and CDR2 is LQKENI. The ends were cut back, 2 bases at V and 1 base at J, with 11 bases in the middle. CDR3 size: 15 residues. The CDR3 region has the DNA TGTGCCAGCTCACCAGAGTCTAGTTTCCAAGAGACCCAGTACTTC. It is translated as CASSPESSFQETQYF. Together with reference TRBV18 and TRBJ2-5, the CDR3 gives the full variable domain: NAGVMQNPRHLVRRRGQEARLRCSPMKGHSHVYWYRQLPEEGLKFMVYLQKENIIDESGMPKERFSAEFPKEGPSILRIQQVVRGDSAAYFCASSPESSFQETQYFGPGTRLLVL.

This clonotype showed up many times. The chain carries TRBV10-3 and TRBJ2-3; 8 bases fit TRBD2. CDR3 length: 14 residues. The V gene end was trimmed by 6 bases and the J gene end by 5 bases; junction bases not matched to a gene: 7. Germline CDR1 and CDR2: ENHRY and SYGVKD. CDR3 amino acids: CAISMTSAGDTQYF. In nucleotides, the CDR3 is TGTGCCATCAGCATGACTAGCGCGGGAGATACGCAGTATTTT.

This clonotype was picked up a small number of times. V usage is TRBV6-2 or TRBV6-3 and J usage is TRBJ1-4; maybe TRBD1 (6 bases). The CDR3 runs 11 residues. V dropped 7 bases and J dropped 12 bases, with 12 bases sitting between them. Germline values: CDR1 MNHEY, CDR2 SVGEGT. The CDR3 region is CASTFRGELFF. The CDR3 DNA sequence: TGTGCCAGCACCTTCAGGGGAGAACTGTTTTTT.

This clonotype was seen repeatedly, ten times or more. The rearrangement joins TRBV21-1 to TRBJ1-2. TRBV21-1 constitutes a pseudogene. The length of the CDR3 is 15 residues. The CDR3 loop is CASSSWRPGCYGYTF. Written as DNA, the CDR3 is TGTGCCAGCAGCTCTTGGAGACCTGGTTGCTATGGCTACACCTTC.